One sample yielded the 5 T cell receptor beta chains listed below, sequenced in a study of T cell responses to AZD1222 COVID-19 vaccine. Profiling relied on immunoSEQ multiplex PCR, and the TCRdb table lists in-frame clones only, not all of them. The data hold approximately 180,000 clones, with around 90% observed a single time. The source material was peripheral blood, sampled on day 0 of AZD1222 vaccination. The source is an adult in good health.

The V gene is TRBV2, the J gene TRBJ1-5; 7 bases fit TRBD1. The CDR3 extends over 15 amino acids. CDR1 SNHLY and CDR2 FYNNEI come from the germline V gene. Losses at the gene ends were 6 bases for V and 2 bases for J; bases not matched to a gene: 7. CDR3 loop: CASRDDRAGNQPQHF. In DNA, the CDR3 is TGTGCCAGCAGAGATGACAGGGCTGGCAATCAGCCCCAGCATTTT.

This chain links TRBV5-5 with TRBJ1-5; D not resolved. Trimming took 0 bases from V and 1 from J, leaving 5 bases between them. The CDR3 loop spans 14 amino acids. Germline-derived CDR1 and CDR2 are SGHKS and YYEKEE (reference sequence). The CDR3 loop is CASSLGHSNQPQHF. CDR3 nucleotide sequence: TGTGCCAGCAGCTTGGGGCACAGCAATCAGCCCCAGCATTTT.

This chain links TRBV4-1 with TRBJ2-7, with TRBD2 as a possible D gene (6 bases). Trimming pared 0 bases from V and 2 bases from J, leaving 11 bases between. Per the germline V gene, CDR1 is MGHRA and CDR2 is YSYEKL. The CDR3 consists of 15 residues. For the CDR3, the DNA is TGCGCCAGCAGCCAAGAGGGGGGTAGGGCCTACGAGCAGTACTTC. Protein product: CASSQEGGRAYEQYF.

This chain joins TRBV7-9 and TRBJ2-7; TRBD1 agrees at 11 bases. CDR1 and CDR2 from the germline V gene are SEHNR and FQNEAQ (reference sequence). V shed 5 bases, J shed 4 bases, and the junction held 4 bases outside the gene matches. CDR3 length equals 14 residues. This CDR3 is CASSGQGAEYEQYF. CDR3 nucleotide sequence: TGTGCCAGCAGCGGACAGGGGGCCGAGTACGAGCAGTACTTC. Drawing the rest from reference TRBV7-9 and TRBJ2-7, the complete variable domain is DTGVSQNPRHKITKRGQNVTFRCDPISEHNRLYWYRQTLGQGPEFLTYFQNEAQLEKSRLLSDRFSAERPKGSFSTLEIQRTEQGDSAMYLCASSGQGAEYEQYFGPGTRLTVT.

CDR3 bases: TGCAGCGTCACTCTCACCGCTGGTGGCTACACCTTC. It encodes CSVTLTAGGYTF. The rearrangement joins TRBV29-1 to TRBJ1-2; D uncertain. Trimming took 6 bases from V and 7 from J, leaving 15 bases between them. The CDR3 is 12 residues long. Germline V gives CDR1 SQVTM, CDR2 ANQGSEA.